What follows are 18 T cell receptor beta chains derived from one specimen sequenced in a study of shared clonotypes between healthy human individuals. The repertoire was sequenced with immunoSEQ multiplex PCR; TCRdb's copy has only in-frame clones and lacks some. The sample has hundreds of thousands of clones, 70% to 80% seen once. The sample consisted of PBMCs. The receptors shown here come from a woman between 40 and 50 years old in good health. Some clones in this sample may be carry-over from other donors' samples.

The chain employs TRBV4-1 and TRBJ2-5; 11 bases agree with TRBD2. The V segment lost 3 bases and the J segment 4 bases; nucleotides outside the gene matches: 10. Per germline, CDR1 MGHRA and CDR2 YSYEKL. The CDR3 is 17 residues long. The CDR3 DNA sequence: TGCGCCAGCAGCCACTTCACCGGGACTAGCGGTAGAGAGACCCAGTACTTC. This translates into CASSHFTGTSGRETQYF.

CDR3 in DNA: TGTGCCAGCAGCGTAGCCCCCCCGGTACAGGGTTCTGGCTACACCTTC. This encodes CASSVAPPVQGSGYTF. The rearrangement links TRBV9 to TRBJ1-2; tentatively, D is TRBD1 (6 bases). Trimming cost V 0 bases and J 7 bases, with 19 bases left between them. CDR1 and CDR2 from the germline V gene are SGDLS and YYNGEE. The CDR3 is 16 amino acids.

This sequence joins TRBV7-2 and TRBJ2-7; a possible D gene is TRBD1 (5 bases). V gave up 4 bases and J gave up 2 bases, with 9 bases separating them. Germline V gene data show CDR1 as SGHTA and CDR2 as FQGNSA. The CDR3 is 13 amino acids. The CDR3 DNA reads TGTGCCAGCAGCTCCAGGGAAACCTACGAGCAGTACTTC. It is translated as CASSSRETYEQYF.

V gene TRBV13 combines with J gene TRBJ2-1; 8 bases agree with TRBD2. The J segment lost 9 bases and the V segment lost 8 bases, leaving 9 bases of the junction unmatched. CDR1 and CDR2 (germline): PRHDT, FYEKMQ (reference sequence). This CDR3 has 13 residues. The CDR3 DNA is TGTGCCAGCGGAACGGGAGGGGTGGTTGAGCAGTTCTTC. It codes for CASGTGGVVEQFF.

This clone was seen a handful of times. The V call is TRBV30, the J call TRBJ1-1; D gene uncertain. Germline V gives CDR1 GTSNPN, CDR2 SVGIG (reference sequence). Trimming shortened V by 0 bases and J by 1 base, and 6 bases separated the two germline ends. This CDR3 contains 13 residues. The CDR3 nucleotides are TGTGCCTGGAGTGTGGTGAGGAACACTGAAGCTTTCTTT. This translates into CAWSVVRNTEAFF.

The CDR3 spells CASSAGPNNEQFF. CDR3 in DNA: TGTGCCAGCAGCGCCGGGCCTAATAATGAGCAGTTCTTC. This chain links TRBV5-6 with TRBJ2-1, with no clear D. The ends were cut back, 4 bases at V and 7 bases at J, with 12 bases in the middle. The V gene's germline CDR1 is SGHDT and CDR2 YYEEEE. The CDR3 runs 13 residues. The full variable domain, with the rest looked up from reference TRBV5-6 and TRBJ2-1, is DAGVTQSPTHLIKTRGQQVTLRCSPKSGHDTVSWYQQALGQGPQFIFQYYEEEERQRGNFPDRFSGHQFPNYSSELNVNALLLGDSALYLCASSAGPNNEQFFGPGTRLTVL.

This clone was picked up many times. The chain links TRBV7-8 to TRBJ2-5, with 12 positions matching TRBD1. The DNA end lines up better with TRBJ2-7; the J call may be wrong. The CDR3 is made up of 14 amino acids. The germline V gene has CDR1 SGHVS and CDR2 FQNEAQ. In DNA form, the CDR3 reads TGTGCCAGCAGCCAGGGACAGGGGGCAGGCGAGCAGTACTTC. It codes for CASSQGQGAGEQYF.

The sample holds many counts of this clone. The chain uses TRBV28 and TRBJ1-1; D is possibly TRBD1 (6 bases). CDR1 and CDR2 from the germline V gene are MDHEN and SYDVKM. The length of the CDR3 is 11 residues. V was pared by 7 bases and J by 7 bases, with 10 bases between. DNA of the CDR3: TGTGCCAGCACCGGGGGCTTTGAAGCTTTCTTT. Amino acids: CASTGGFEAFF.

V is TRBV30 and J is TRBJ2-7; D ambiguous. V was trimmed by 7 bases and J by 5 bases, leaving 12 bases between them. Germline CDR1 GTSNPN, CDR2 SVGIG (reference sequence). The CDR3 contains 11 residues. The CDR3 bases are TGTGCCTACTCCCAATCGGACGAGCAGTACTTC. It codes for CAYSQSDEQYF.

The rearrangement joins TRBV4-3 to TRBJ1-1, with D unresolved. V lost 1 base, J lost 6 bases, and 12 bases lay in between. The CDR3 sequence is 14 residues long. The germline V gene encodes CDR1 LGHNA and CDR2 YSLEER. Here the CDR3 reads CASSQGRGIAEAFF. The CDR3 DNA sequence: TGCGCCAGCAGCCAAGGGCGGGGAATCGCTGAAGCTTTCTTT.

This clone was recorded only once. This chain links TRBV5-1 with TRBJ2-1; D gene uncertain. The CDR3 is made up of 13 amino acids. Germline V gene sequence: CDR1 SGHRS, CDR2 YFSETQ. V lost 4 bases to trimming and J lost 4 bases, with 9 bases between them. CDR3 loop: CASSTEPYNEQFF. The CDR3 region has the DNA TGCGCCAGCAGCACCGAACCATACAATGAGCAGTTCTTC. The full variable domain, rest sourced from reference TRBV5-1 and TRBJ2-1, is KAGVTQTPRYLIKTRGQQVTLSCSPISGHRSVSWYQQTPGQGLQFLFEYFSETQRNKGNFPGRFSGRQFSNSRSEMNVSTLELGDSALYLCASSTEPYNEQFFGPGTRLTVL.

The genes are TRBV19 and TRBJ1-1; 7 bases match TRBD1. J was trimmed by 2 bases and V by 4 bases; bases with no gene match: 1. CDR1 LNHDA and CDR2 SQIVND come from the germline V gene (reference sequence). This CDR3 comprises 13 residues. The CDR3 loop is CASSKGGNTEAFF. Here the CDR3 DNA reads TGTGCCAGTAGTAAAGGGGGCAACACTGAAGCTTTCTTT. Complete variable domain (other parts from reference TRBV19 and TRBJ1-1): DGGITQSPKYLFRKEGQNVTLSCEQNLNHDAMYWYRQDPGQGLRLIYYSQIVNDFQKGDIAEGYSVSREKKESFPLTVTSAQKNPTAFYLCASSKGGNTEAFFGQGTRLTVV.

The CDR3 is CASKEGTATYEQYF. The CDR3 nucleotides read TGTGCCAGTAAGGAGGGGACGGCAACCTACGAGCAGTACTTC. The chain joins TRBV19 to TRBJ2-7; tentatively, D is TRBD2 (6 bases). The length of the CDR3 is 14 residues. Germline CDR1 reads LNHDA; CDR2 reads SQIVND (reference sequence). Trimming left V 7 bases short and J 2 bases short, with 15 bases between. Looking up the rest from reference TRBV19 and TRBJ2-7 gives the full variable domain: DGGITQSPKYLFRKEGQNVTLSCEQNLNHDAMYWYRQDPGQGLRLIYYSQIVNDFQKGDIAEGYSVSREKKESFPLTVTSAQKNPTAFYLCASKEGTATYEQYFGPGTRLTVT.

The J gene is TRBJ1-2, the V gene TRBV7-9; D may be TRBD1 (5 bases). The CDR3 is 14 amino acids. The V end was cut by 2 bases, the J end by 4 bases, with 11 bases between. CDR1 and CDR2 from the germline V gene are SEHNR and FQNEAQ (reference sequence). CDR3 sequence (DNA): TGTGCCAGCAGCTTACGCGGGGCCGCCTATGGCTACACCTTC. This sequence encodes CASSLRGAAYGYTF.

This chain joins TRBV28 and TRBJ2-7; tentatively, D is TRBD2 (6 bases). CDR3 length: 17 residues. Trimming left V 2 bases short and J 2 bases short, with 19 bases between. Germline V gene lookup returns CDR1 MDHEN and CDR2 SYDVKM. The CDR3 DNA follows: TGTGCCAGCAGTTTACTGCCACGGGGTGCGGGAACCTACGAGCAGTACTTC. Protein: CASSLLPRGAGTYEQYF.

The chain recombines TRBV5-1 with TRBJ2-3; possibly TRBD1 for D (5 bases). The CDR3 has 13 amino acids. Trimming took 4 bases from V and 4 from J, leaving 10 bases between them. CDR1 and CDR2 from the germline V gene are SGHRS and YFSETQ. The CDR3 DNA follows: TGCGCCAGCAGCACCGGACACCCAGATACGCAGTATTTT. Translating gives CASSTGHPDTQYF.

The chain links TRBV5-1 to TRBJ2-3; TRBD1 or TRBD2 may be the D gene (6 bases each). The ends were cut back, 0 bases at V and 6 bases at J, with 11 bases in the middle. Germline-derived CDR1 and CDR2 are SGHRS and YFSETQ. CDR3 length: 14 amino acids. The CDR3 DNA reads TGCGCCAGCAGCTTGGGGACAGCGGGCGATACGCAGTATTTT. It codes for CASSLGTAGDTQYF. Full variable domain (rest looked up from reference TRBV5-1 and TRBJ2-3): KAGVTQTPRYLIKTRGQQVTLSCSPISGHRSVSWYQQTPGQGLQFLFEYFSETQRNKGNFPGRFSGRQFSNSRSEMNVSTLELGDSALYLCASSLGTAGDTQYFGPGTRLTVL.

This clone was seen just once. The chain links TRBV28 to TRBJ1-4, with 10 positions matching TRBD1. Germline CDR1 reads MDHEN; CDR2 reads SYDVKM. J lost 8 bases, V lost 6 bases, and 6 bases had no gene match. The CDR3 runs to 14 residues. CDR3 loop: CASSPGQGPEKLFF. The CDR3 bases are TGTGCCAGCAGCCCGGGACAGGGGCCCGAAAAACTGTTTTTT. The variable domain in full, completed from reference TRBV28 and TRBJ1-4, reads DVKVTQSSRYLVKRTGEKVFLECVQDMDHENMFWYRQDPGLGLRLIYFSYDVKMKEKGDIPEGYSVSREKKERFSLILESASTNQTSMYLCASSPGQGPEKLFFGSGTQLSVL.